The 31 T cell receptor beta chains below were found in one sample sequenced in a study of blood T cell repertoires in COVID-19. Using immunoSEQ multiplex PCR, the repertoire was profiled, and TCRdb retains in-frame clones only, with some absent. Of 200,000 to 250,000 clones in the sample, roughly 90% are singletons; the top ten hold approximately 6.2%. Sequencing was carried out using peripheral blood. The receptor source for this set is a man aged 60 to 69 with acute or convalescent COVID-19.

V gene TRBV6-6 combines with J gene TRBJ2-5, with 9 positions matching TRBD1. Germline trimming cut 8 bases from V and 4 bases from J; bases unmatched to any gene: 2. The CDR3 extends over 12 amino acids. Germline CDR1 and CDR2: MNHNY and SVGAGI (reference sequence). CDR3 sequence: CASGTGLETQYF. The CDR3 nucleotides are TGTGCCAGCGGGACAGGGTTAGAGACCCAGTACTTC.

The chain uses TRBV28 and TRBJ1-1, with D maybe TRBD1 (6 bases). CDR3 length: 16 residues. The V end was cut by 3 bases, the J end by 3 bases, with 17 bases between. The V gene's germline CDR1 is MDHEN and CDR2 SYDVKM. The CDR3 here is CASSLLGTSSHTEAFF. For the CDR3, the DNA is TGTGCCAGCAGTTTGTTGGGGACATCATCGCACACTGAAGCTTTCTTT.

About this clone: At one end, the junction sequence differs from germline, possibly due to a read error. The chain combines TRBV7-7 with TRBJ2-1, with TRBD2 identical over 8 bases. In germline, CDR1 is SSHAT, CDR2 FNYEAQ (reference sequence). This CDR3 has 15 residues. The CDR3 nucleotides are TGTGCTAGCAGCCCAGTCGTCTCGGGGGGGAATGAGCAGTTCTTC. Translating gives CASSPVVSGGNEQFF.

The chain carries TRBV4-2 and TRBJ1-2, with TRBD1 matching 7 bases. The CDR3 is 15 amino acids. Trimming at V came to 4 bases and at J to 5 bases, leaving 10 bases not matched to a gene. Germline CDR1 LGHNA, CDR2 YNFKEQ. The CDR3 bases are TGTGCCAGCAGCCCCCTTGACAGGGCAGGGTATGGCTACACCTTC. Translation: CASSPLDRAGYGYTF.

This sequence joins TRBV6-2 or TRBV6-3 and TRBJ2-1, with D uncertain. Germline loops: CDR1 MNHEY, CDR2 SVGEGT. The CDR3 extends over 14 amino acids. V was pared by 2 bases and J by 5 bases, with 10 bases between. The CDR3 DNA reads as TGTGCCAGCAGTTACGGGCAAATAAACAATGAGCAGTTCTTC. Translating it yields CASSYGQINNEQFF.

This CDR3 reads CASSFTGAKLFF. The CDR3 nucleotides are TGTGCCAGCAGTTTTACGGGAGCAAAACTGTTTTTT. The V and J genes are TRBV12-3 or TRBV12-4 and TRBJ1-4; D is uncertain. CDR3 length: 12 residues. Deletions cut 3 bases from V and 10 bases from J, with 9 bases between.

The V and J genes are TRBV9 and TRBJ2-7; TRBD1 matches 7 bases. After removal of 3 bases from V and 3 bases from J, the junction contained 9 bases not matched to a gene. CDR1 is SGDLS and CDR2 is YYNGEE in the germline V gene. This CDR3 comprises 15 residues. Written as DNA, the CDR3 is TGTGCCAGCAGCGCGCGGACAGGATCCGGCTACGAGCAGTACTTC. This encodes CASSARTGSGYEQYF. The complete variable domain, with remaining parts taken from reference TRBV9 and TRBJ2-7, reads DSGVTQTPKHLITATGQRVTLRCSPRSGDLSVYWYQQSLDQGLQFLIQYYNGEERAKGNILERFSAQQFPDLHSELNLSSLELGDSALYFCASSARTGSGYEQYFGPGTRLTVT.

The chain links TRBV5-6 to TRBJ1-1, with TRBD1 identical over 8 bases. The trim removed 1 base at V and 5 bases at J, leaving 7 bases unmatched. The CDR3 runs to 15 residues. Germline loops: CDR1 SGHDT, CDR2 YYEEEE. This chain's CDR3 is CASSLKQGVVTEAFF. The CDR3 DNA follows: TGTGCCAGCAGCTTGAAACAGGGGGTTGTGACTGAAGCTTTCTTT.

In nucleotides, the CDR3 is TGTGCCAGTAAGGTGGCGGGCGCGAACACCGGGGAGCTGTTTTTT. As protein: CASKVAGANTGELFF. The chain carries TRBV19 and TRBJ2-2, with D maybe TRBD2 (5 bases). This CDR3 contains 15 residues. Trimming cost V 7 bases and J 0 bases, with 12 bases left between them. The germline gives CDR1 LNHDA, CDR2 SQIVND (reference sequence).

This clone came up once. The chain is built from TRBV12-3 or TRBV12-4 and TRBJ1-1, with 7 bases matching TRBD1. V dropped 6 bases and J dropped 5; count of bases not matched to a gene: 6. The CDR3 loop spans 13 amino acids. CDR3 in amino acids: CASRWTGETEAFF. In DNA, the CDR3 is TGTGCCAGCAGATGGACAGGTGAGACTGAAGCTTTCTTT.

The chain recombines TRBV7-2 with TRBJ2-5; the match to TRBD1 covers 7 bases. The CDR3 runs to 16 residues. V was pared by 0 bases and J by 2 bases, with 6 bases of the junction left unmatched. Germline assignment: CDR1 SGHTA and CDR2 FQGNSA. CDR3 loop: CASSLAPGRGQETQYF. The CDR3, as DNA: TGTGCCAGCAGCTTAGCGCCCGGCAGGGGGCAAGAGACCCAGTACTTC.

The chain uses TRBV28 and TRBJ2-1, with 14 positions matching TRBD2. V lost 6 bases, J lost 8 bases, and 6 bases stayed unmatched. The CDR3 covers 15 residues. Germline-derived CDR1 and CDR2 are MDHEN and SYDVKM. As DNA, the CDR3 is TGTGCCAGCAGGGGGACTAGCGGGAGTTGGCATGAGCAGTTCTTC. Translating gives CASRGTSGSWHEQFF.

The chain has TRBV5-1 and TRBJ2-5, with 8 bases matching TRBD2. The CDR3 sequence is 16 residues long. V dropped 5 bases and J dropped 1; count of bases not matched to a gene: 10. Germline V gives CDR1 SGHRS, CDR2 YFSETQ. CDR3 loop: CASSSRTGGIQETQYF. CDR3 nucleotide sequence: TGCGCCAGCAGTTCGCGAACGGGGGGGATCCAAGAGACCCAGTACTTC.

The V call is TRBV19, the J call TRBJ2-6; TRBD2 might be the D (5 bases). Trimming took 4 bases from V and 0 from J, leaving 7 bases between them. CDR1 is LNHDA and CDR2 is SQIVND in the germline V gene (reference sequence). There are 15 residues in the CDR3. This CDR3 is CASSRELSGANVLTF. CDR3 bases: TGTGCCAGTAGTAGGGAGCTCTCTGGGGCCAACGTCCTGACTTTC.

The chain has TRBV7-9 and TRBJ2-7, with TRBD1 identical over 9 bases. The CDR3 runs 15 residues. The J segment lost 4 bases and the V segment lost 5 bases, leaving 9 bases of the junction unmatched. The germline V gene encodes CDR1 SEHNR and CDR2 FQNEAQ (reference sequence). The CDR3 is CASSINPGQGYEQYF. CDR3 in DNA: TGTGCCAGCAGCATCAATCCCGGACAGGGGTACGAGCAGTACTTC.

This chain joins TRBV13 and TRBJ2-7; 9 nucleotides agree with TRBD1. The V segment lost 5 bases and the J segment 7 bases; nucleotides outside the gene matches: 18. Germline V gene lookup returns CDR1 PRHDT and CDR2 FYEKMQ (reference sequence). The CDR3 extends over 17 amino acids. The CDR3: CASSPRQGDPRRPEQYF. The CDR3 nucleotides read TGTGCCAGCAGCCCCCGACAGGGGGATCCGCGCCGCCCAGAGCAGTACTTC.

This rearrangement joins TRBV3-1 (or the pseudogene TRBV3-2) to TRBJ2-7; D may be TRBD2 (5 bases). V lost 0 bases to trimming and J lost 2 bases, with 14 bases between them. The CDR3 consists of 16 residues. The germline V gene has CDR1 LGHDT and CDR2 YNNKEL (reference sequence). As DNA, the CDR3 is TGTGCCAGCAGCCAAGATCCGGACGAACTAGCCTACGAGCAGTACTTC. Translating gives CASSQDPDELAYEQYF.

V is TRBV19 and J is TRBJ1-5, with TRBD1 identical over 7 bases. Trimming removed 11 bases from V and 7 bases from J; junction bases left unmatched: 20. Looked up from germline, CDR1 is LNHDA and CDR2 is SQIVND (reference sequence). This CDR3 comprises 16 residues. CDR3 loop: CASTPQGRAGGQPQHF. The CDR3 coding sequence is TGTGCCTCTACCCCACAGGGGCGGGCGGGAGGCCAGCCCCAGCATTTT.

This chain links TRBV5-5 with TRBJ2-5, with D unclear. The CDR3 contains 13 residues. Germline V gives CDR1 SGHKS, CDR2 YYEKEE (reference sequence). Trimming pared 0 bases from V and 1 base from J, leaving 4 bases between. The CDR3 is CASSLDGQETQYF. The CDR3 DNA follows: TGTGCCAGCAGCTTGGACGGCCAAGAGACCCAGTACTTC.

The gene calls are TRBV5-6 and TRBJ1-1; D is possibly TRBD1 (5 bases). Trimming took 0 bases from V and 0 from J, leaving 6 bases between them. The CDR3 is made up of 14 amino acids. Per the germline V gene, CDR1 is SGHDT and CDR2 is YYEEEE. CDR3 DNA: TGTGCCAGCAGCTTGGGACAGATGAACACTGAAGCTTTCTTT. It specifies CASSLGQMNTEAFF. Based on the CDR3 plus reference TRBV5-6 and TRBJ1-1, the full variable domain is DAGVTQSPTHLIKTRGQQVTLRCSPKSGHDTVSWYQQALGQGPQFIFQYYEEEERQRGNFPDRFSGHQFPNYSSELNVNALLLGDSALYLCASSLGQMNTEAFFGQGTRLTVV.

This chain connects TRBV6-2 or TRBV6-3 to TRBJ1-2; D gene uncertain. Germline V CDR1 and CDR2: MNHEY, SVGEGT. There are 14 residues in the CDR3. V was clipped by 5 bases and J by 11 bases, with 21 bases between them. This CDR3 reads CASSLSPSGGGYTF. CDR3 sequence (DNA): TGTGCCAGCAGTCTTTCGCCGTCTGGAGGTGGTTACACCTTC.

The rearrangement joins TRBV5-4 to TRBJ1-6, with D uncertain. This CDR3 is built from 14 residues. The germline V gene has CDR1 SGHNT and CDR2 YYREEE (reference sequence). Trimming shortened V by 0 bases and J by 5 bases, and 6 bases separated the two germline ends. The CDR3 DNA follows: TGTGCCAGCAGCTTGGGTCAGAATAATTCACCCCTCCACTTT. It translates to CASSLGQNNSPLHF.

The chain joins TRBV6-2 or TRBV6-3 to TRBJ2-2, with TRBD2 matching over 7 bases. Looked up from germline, CDR1 is MNHEY and CDR2 is SVGEGT. The V gene end was trimmed by 6 bases and the J gene end by 0 bases; junction bases not matched to a gene: 13. This CDR3 is built from 18 residues. The CDR3 DNA is TGTGCCAGCAGCAAGGGCAGGCTAGCGGATGCGAACACCGGGGAGCTGTTTTTT. Translating it yields CASSKGRLADANTGELFF.

This clone was recorded only once. This chain connects TRBV7-9 to TRBJ2-5; D perhaps matches TRBD1 (5 bases). Trimming took off 2 bases at V and 4 bases at J, with 8 bases between the two ends. Germline CDR1 SEHNR, CDR2 FQNEAQ (reference sequence). This CDR3 region has 13 residues. This CDR3 reads CASSLSQGETQYF. Here the CDR3 DNA reads TGTGCCAGCAGCTTATCGCAGGGAGAGACCCAGTACTTC.

V gene TRBV9 combines with J gene TRBJ2-1; TRBD1 might be the D (6 bases). Looked up from germline, CDR1 is SGDLS and CDR2 is YYNGEE. With 0 bases removed from V and 5 bases from J, the gap between germline ends came to 15 bases. The CDR3 runs 16 residues. The chain's CDR3 is CASSVVQAGVHNEQFF. The DNA of the CDR3 is TGTGCCAGCAGCGTAGTACAGGCAGGGGTCCACAATGAGCAGTTCTTC.

DNA for the CDR3: TGTGCCATCAGCCTTGGACAGGGGGCCACTGAAGCTTTCTTT. Its translation: CAISLGQGATEAFF. This chain connects TRBV10-3 to TRBJ1-1; the match to TRBD1 covers 11 bases. Germline loops: CDR1 ENHRY, CDR2 SYGVKD. The CDR3 has 14 amino acids. With 6 bases clipped from V and 4 bases from J, the junction kept 4 bases outside the gene matches.

This rearrangement joins TRBV25-1 to TRBJ1-2, with TRBD1 matching over 7 bases. The V gene's germline CDR1 is MGHDK and CDR2 SYGVNS. The CDR3 spans 17 residues. The V gene end was trimmed by 0 bases and the J gene end by 2 bases; junction bases not matched to a gene: 9. The CDR3 sequence: CASSEYPPTGMNYGYTF. CDR3 in DNA: TGTGCCAGCAGTGAATATCCCCCGACAGGGATGAACTATGGCTACACCTTC.

CDR3: CAWNAGGGHYGYTF. The CDR3 DNA is TGTGCCTGGAACGCAGGGGGTGGTCACTATGGCTACACCTTC. The chain recombines TRBV30 with TRBJ1-2, with TRBD1 matching over 7 bases. This CDR3 region has 14 residues. V lost 4 bases to trimming and J lost 3 bases; unmatched junction nucleotides: 8. CDR1 is GTSNPN and CDR2 is SVGIG in the germline V gene (reference sequence). Based on the CDR3 plus reference TRBV30 and TRBJ1-2, the full variable domain is SQTIHQWPATLVQPVGSPLSLECTVEGTSNPNLYWYRQAAGRGLQLLFYSVGIGQISSEVPQNLSASRPQDRQFILSSKKLLLSDSGFYLCAWNAGGGHYGYTFGSGTRLTVV.

The V and J genes are TRBV7-9 and TRBJ2-5; no clear D. Germline-derived CDR1 and CDR2 are SEHNR and FQNEAQ (reference sequence). The CDR3 consists of 13 residues. V was trimmed by 4 bases and J by 5 bases, leaving 11 bases between them. CDR3 residues: CASSSSLYETQYF. DNA for the CDR3: TGTGCCAGCAGCTCGTCCCTGTATGAGACCCAGTACTTC.

The chain uses TRBV18 and TRBJ2-1; TRBD1 might be the D (5 bases). CDR3 size: 15 residues. Trimming stripped 2 bases from V and 5 bases from J, with 13 bases between. CDR1 and CDR2 from the germline V gene are KGHSH and LQKENI. The DNA for the CDR3 is TGTGCCAGCTCACCATCAAACAGGCGAGACAATGAGCAGTTCTTC. It yields the protein CASSPSNRRDNEQFF.

The chain recombines TRBV30 with TRBJ2-1, with D unclear. There are 11 residues in the CDR3. With 2 bases removed from V and 8 bases from J, the gap between germline ends came to 7 bases. Germline lookup yields CDR1 GTSNPN and CDR2 SVGIG (reference sequence). CDR3 residues: CAWSTTDEQFF. The CDR3 DNA reads as TGTGCCTGGAGTACAACCGATGAGCAGTTCTTC.